This T cell receptor (beta chain) was recovered during a study of blood T cell repertoires in COVID-19. About the study: Acute-phase and convalescent COVID-19 samples originated in the United States, Italy and Spain.

Methods used by the authors: Estimated nucleated cell counts came from reference gene primer amplification. This table comes from immunoSEQ multiplex PCR, and its TCRdb copy is limited to in-frame clones, with some not included. V, J and clone size are those of that table, while D and trimming were read from the DNA. Among some 150,000 clones listed, over 75% were seen once. The CDR3 covers 14 residues. The V gene lost 1 base and the J gene lost 8 bases, with 10 bases spanning the gap. Germline CDR1 is SGDLS and CDR2 is YYNGEE. Adults between roughly 18 and 95 years of age took part from fewer than 30 US areas. Of note for this clone: The same CDR3 arises from other DNA sequences in this sample as well.

Sequenced sample: PBMCs or T cells enriched from blood (not recorded which). The chain links TRBV9 to TRBJ1-6; the D gene is possibly TRBD1 (5 bases). The TCR originated in a woman aged 45-65 years who had recovered from COVID-19. CDR3 coding DNA: TGTGCCAGCAGCGTAAAGCAGGGTGATTCACCCCTCCACTTT. Encoded protein: CASSVKQGDSPLHF.